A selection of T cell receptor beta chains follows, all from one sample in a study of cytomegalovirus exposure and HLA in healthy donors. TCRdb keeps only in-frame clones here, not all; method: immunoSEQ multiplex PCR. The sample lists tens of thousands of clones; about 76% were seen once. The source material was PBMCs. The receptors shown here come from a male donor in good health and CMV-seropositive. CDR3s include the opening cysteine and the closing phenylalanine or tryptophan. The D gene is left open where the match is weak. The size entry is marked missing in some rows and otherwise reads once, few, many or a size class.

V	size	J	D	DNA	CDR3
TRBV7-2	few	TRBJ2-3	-	TGTGCCAGCAGTTCTCCTGCTAGCGACAATACGCAGTATTTT	CASSSPASDNTQYF
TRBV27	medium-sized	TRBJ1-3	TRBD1	TGTGCCACTTGGGACAGGGGGGTCGGAAACACCATATATTTT	CATWDRGVGNTIYF
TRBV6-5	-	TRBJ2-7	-	TGTGCCAGCAGTCCAGTGCGGGGCTACGAGCAGTACTTC	CASSPVRGYEQYF
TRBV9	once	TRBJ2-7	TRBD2	TGTGCCAGCAGCGTAGGACTAGCGGAAAACTACGAGCAGTACTTC	CASSVGLAENYEQYF
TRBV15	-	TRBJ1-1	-	TGTGCCACCAGCAGCTCTCAGTTCGGGATGAACGCTTTCTTT	CATSSSQFGMNAFF
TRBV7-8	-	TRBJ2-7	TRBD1	TGTGCCAGCAGCTCCAGGGGCCGGGACAGGTTCTCCTACGAGCAGTACTTC	CASSSRGRDRFSYEQYF
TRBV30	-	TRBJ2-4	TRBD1	TGTGCCTGGACCACCGCAGGGGGATTAGCCAAAAACATTCAGTACTTC	CAWTTAGGLAKNIQYF
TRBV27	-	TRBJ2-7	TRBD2	TGCGCCAGCAGTTTCGGCGGGGGGCCCCCTATTGAGCAGTACTTC	CASSFGGGPPIEQYF
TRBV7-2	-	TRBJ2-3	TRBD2	TGTGCCAGCAGCCCGAGCTTCGGGGGGGGGCCAGGTACGCAGTATTTT	CASSPSFGGGPGTQYF
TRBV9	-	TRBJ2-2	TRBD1	TGTGCCAGCAGCGTAGCGGTACAGGGGGCTTATTCCGACACCGGGGAGCTGTTTTTT	CASSVAVQGAYSDTGELFF
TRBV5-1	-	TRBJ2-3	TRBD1	TGCGCCAGCAGCCAAGAGACAGGGCCAATGGGCACAGATACGCAGTATTTT	CASSQETGPMGTDTQYF
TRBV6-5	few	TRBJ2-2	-	TGTGCCAGCAGACGGGACTTCTACACCGGGGAGCTGTTTTTT	CASRRDFYTGELFF
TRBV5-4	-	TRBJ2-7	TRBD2	TGTGCCAGCAGGATTAGCGGGAGGGCCGCAGGGGAGCAGTACTTC	CASRISGRAAGEQYF
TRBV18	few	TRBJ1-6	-	TGTGCCAGCTCACCACCCAGCTCCTATAATTCACCCCTCCACTTT	CASSPPSSYNSPLHF
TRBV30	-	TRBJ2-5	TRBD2	TGTGCCTGGAAGCCCGGGACTAGCGGCCCGGTGACCCAGTACTTC	CAWKPGTSGPVTQYF
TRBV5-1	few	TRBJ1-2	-	TGCGCCAGCAGCTTGTCTGGGACAACCTATGGCTACACCTTC	CASSLSGTTYGYTF
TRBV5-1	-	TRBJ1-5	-	TGCGCCAGCAGCCCCGGACAGAACAATCAGCCCCAGCATTTT	CASSPGQNNQPQHF
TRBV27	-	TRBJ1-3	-	TGTGCCAGCAGTGCAGGGTTCCCGGACACCATATATTTT	CASSAGFPDTIYF
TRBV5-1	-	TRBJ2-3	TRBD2	TGCGCCAGCAGCTTGGGAGCCGGACTAGCGGGACCAGATACGCAGTATTTT	CASSLGAGLAGPDTQYF
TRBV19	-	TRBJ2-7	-	TGTGCCAGTAGAGTCCAGGGGAGCGACGAGCAGTACTTC	CASRVQGSDEQYF
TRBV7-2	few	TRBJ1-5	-	TGTGCCAGCAGCTTCTTACAGGGCGGTCAGCCCCAGCATTTT	CASSFLQGGQPQHF
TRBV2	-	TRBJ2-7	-	TGTGCCAGCAGGGGACTCAACTACGAGCAGTACTTC	CASRGLNYEQYF
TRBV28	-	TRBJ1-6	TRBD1	TGTGCCAGCAGTTTATCAACAGGGGTCGACTATAATTCACCCCTCCACTTT	CASSLSTGVDYNSPLHF
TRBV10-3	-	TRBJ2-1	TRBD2	TGTGCCATCAGTGGGACTAGCGGGAGCACCCTCCCGTCCCACAATGAGCAGTTCTTC	CAISGTSGSTLPSHNEQFF
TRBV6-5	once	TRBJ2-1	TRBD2	TGTGCCAGCAGTTCCCCAACTAGCGGCGGTTCAGGAGAGCAGTTCTTC	CASSSPTSGGSGEQFF
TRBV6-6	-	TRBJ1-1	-	TGTGCCAGCAGTTACCGGACAGCGAACACTGAAGCTTTCTTT	CASSYRTANTEAFF
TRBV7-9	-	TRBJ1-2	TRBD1	TGTGCCAGCAGCTTAGTGGCGACAGGGGACTATGGCTACACCTTC	CASSLVATGDYGYTF
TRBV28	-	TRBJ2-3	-	TGTGCCAGCAGTTTGTTGCGAAGCACAGATACGCAGTATTTT	CASSLLRSTDTQYF
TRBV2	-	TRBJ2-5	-	TGTGCCAGCAGTGTGACCAGGGATCCAGAGACCCAGTACTTC	CASSVTRDPETQYF
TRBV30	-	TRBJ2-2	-	TGTGCCTGGAGTAACCACGGCACCGGGGAGCTGTTTTTT	CAWSNHGTGELFF
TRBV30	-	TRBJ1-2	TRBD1	TGTGCCTGGATAAGAACCGGGACAGGGTATGGCTGCACCTTC	CAWIRTGTGYGCTF
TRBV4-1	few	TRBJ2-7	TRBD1	TGCGCCAGCAGCCAATTAAGGGGGCAACAAGGCGAGCAGTACTTC	CASSQLRGQQGEQYF
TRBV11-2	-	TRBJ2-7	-	TGTGCCAGCAGAGTGGGCGGGGCGAGAGCCTACGAGCAGTACTTC	CASRVGGARAYEQYF
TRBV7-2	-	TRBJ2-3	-	TGTGCCAGCAGCTTAGACTATAGCACAGATACGCAGTATTTT	CASSLDYSTDTQYF
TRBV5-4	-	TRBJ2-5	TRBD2	TGTGCCAGCAGCTTGGGGAGCGGGGGGGGGAGGTTAGAGACCCAGTACTTC	CASSLGSGGGRLETQYF
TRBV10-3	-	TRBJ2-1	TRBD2	TGTGCCATCAGTGAAGCGGGGTACTCCTACAATGAGCAGTTCTTC	CAISEAGYSYNEQFF
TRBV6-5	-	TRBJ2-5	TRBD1	TGTGCCAGCAGACTAACAGGGGGCGCGAAGACCCAGTACTTC	CASRLTGGAKTQYF
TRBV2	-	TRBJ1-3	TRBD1	TGTGCCAGCAGTGGAGAGGGACAGGTGCCGGGAAACACCATATATTTT	CASSGEGQVPGNTIYF
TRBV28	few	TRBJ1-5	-	TGTGCCAGCAGTTTAAGTTTGGGTTTGGGGGGTCAGGATCAGCCCCAGCATTTT	CASSLSLGLGGQDQPQHF
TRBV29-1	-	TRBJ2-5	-	TGCAGCGTTGAGAAGGGGGGGAGCCAGTACTTC	CSVEKGGSQYF
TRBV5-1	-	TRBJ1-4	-	TGCGCCAGCAGCTTACTGGGGGGGAGTAATGAAAAACTGTTTTTT	CASSLLGGSNEKLFF
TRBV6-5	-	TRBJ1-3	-	TGTGCCAGCAGTTCCGGACAAAACTCTGGAAACACCATATATTTT	CASSSGQNSGNTIYF
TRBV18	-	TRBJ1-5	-	TGTGCCAGCTCACCAAAGGGACTCGGGGGCAATCAGCCCCAGCATTTT	CASSPKGLGGNQPQHF
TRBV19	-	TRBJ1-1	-	TGTGCCAGTACTCAGGCGAACACTGAAGCTTTCTTT	CASTQANTEAFF
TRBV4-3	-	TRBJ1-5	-	TGCGCCAGCAGCCAAGGAGCGGGGGATCAGCCCCAGCATTTT	CASSQGAGDQPQHF
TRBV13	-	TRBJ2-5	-	TGTGCCAGCAGCGCTCGTGGCCGTCAAGAGACCCAGTACTTC	CASSARGRQETQYF
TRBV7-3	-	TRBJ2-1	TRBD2	TGTGCCAGCAGCACTGGGACTAGCGGGAACAATGAGCAGTTCTTC	CASSTGTSGNNEQFF
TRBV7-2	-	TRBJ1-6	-	TGTGCCAGCAGCTTAGTATCAGGGTATGGTAATTCACCCCTCCACTTT	CASSLVSGYGNSPLHF